The 26 T cell receptor beta chains listed next were all sequenced from one sample in a study of T cell responses to AZD1222 COVID-19 vaccine. Only in-frame clones appear in the TCRdb table, and some are missing; sequencing was by immunoSEQ multiplex PCR. The sample yields 80,000 to 95,000 clones, around 90% seen once. Material: peripheral blood, obtained on day 0 of AZD1222 vaccination. The receptors originated from an adult in good health.

This chain joins TRBV10-3 and TRBJ1-2; possibly TRBD1 for D (5 bases). The CDR3 spans 14 residues. V was shortened by 4 bases and J by 4 bases, with 13 bases between the two germline ends. Germline-derived CDR1 and CDR2 are ENHRY and SYGVKD. DNA of the CDR3: TGTGCCATCAGTGCTTCCGGGACCTTCTATGGCTACACCTTC. Translating it yields CAISASGTFYGYTF.

The chain combines TRBV6-5 with TRBJ1-2; the D gene is possibly TRBD1 (5 bases). Trimming took 0 bases from V and 4 from J, leaving 9 bases between them. The CDR3 covers 14 residues. Per the germline V gene, CDR1 is MNHEY and CDR2 is SVGAGI. The CDR3 protein is CASSYSTGAYGYTF. As DNA, the CDR3 is TGTGCCAGCAGTTACTCAACAGGAGCCTATGGCTACACCTTC.

The chain recombines TRBV2 with TRBJ2-5; D remains unclear. The V gene's germline CDR1 is SNHLY and CDR2 FYNNEI. The CDR3 consists of 13 residues. V was shortened by 2 bases and J by 3 bases, with 7 bases between the two germline ends. This CDR3 reads CASSELSEETQYF. The DNA for the CDR3 is TGTGCCAGCAGTGAACTATCCGAAGAGACCCAGTACTTC.

The chain recombines TRBV29-1 with TRBJ1-3, with unresolved D. CDR1 SQVTM and CDR2 ANQGSEA come from the germline V gene. The CDR3 contains 12 residues. Trimming pared 3 bases from V and 0 bases from J, leaving 3 bases between. CDR3 sequence (DNA): TGCAGCGTTGACGGCTCTGGAAACACCATATATTTT. Protein sequence: CSVDGSGNTIYF.

J is TRBJ1-1 and V is TRBV5-5; 7 positions match TRBD1. V dropped 4 bases and J dropped 2; count of bases not matched to a gene: 2. The CDR3 runs to 13 residues. Germline lookup yields CDR1 SGHKS and CDR2 YYEKEE (reference sequence). The CDR3 nucleotides read TGTGCCAGCAGCCACAGGGGAAACACTGAAGCTTTCTTT. It is translated as CASSHRGNTEAFF.

This chain joins TRBV19 and TRBJ1-6; D is ambiguous. The germline V gene has CDR1 LNHDA and CDR2 SQIVND (reference sequence). The CDR3 loop spans 14 amino acids. Trimming removed 3 bases from V and 1 base from J, with 4 bases in between. The CDR3 here is CASSMGSYNSPLHF. The DNA for the CDR3 is TGTGCCAGTAGTATGGGGTCCTATAATTCACCCCTCCACTTT.

J is TRBJ2-5 and V is TRBV28; TRBD1 matches 9 bases. Trimming at V came to 2 bases and at J to 9 bases, leaving 7 bases not matched to a gene. Germline V CDR1 and CDR2: MDHEN, SYDVKM. The CDR3 is made up of 14 amino acids. This CDR3 reads CASSLNRGPAAQYF. CDR3 sequence (DNA): TGTGCCAGCAGTTTAAACAGGGGGCCCGCGGCCCAGTACTTC.

This rearrangement joins TRBV10-3 to TRBJ2-1; TRBD2 matches at 7 bases. The V segment lost 0 bases and the J segment 10 bases; nucleotides outside the gene matches: 9. This CDR3 is 15 amino acids long. The V gene's germline CDR1 is ENHRY and CDR2 SYGVKD. This chain's CDR3 is CAISESAAGDGEQFF. The CDR3 nucleotides read TGTGCCATCAGTGAGTCGGCCGCGGGAGACGGGGAGCAGTTCTTC.

This chain connects TRBV7-6 to TRBJ2-1; D gene unclear. Trimming cost V 1 base and J 5 bases, with 6 bases left between them. The CDR3 covers 13 residues. Per germline, CDR1 SGHVS and CDR2 FNYEAQ. CDR3 amino acids: CASSLGLNNEQFF. In DNA, the CDR3 is TGTGCCAGCAGCTTAGGGCTAAACAATGAGCAGTTCTTC.

The chain links TRBV5-8 to TRBJ1-3, with D hard to call. Germline values: CDR1 SGHTS, CDR2 YDEGEE. Trimming removed 2 bases from V and 4 bases from J, with 16 bases in between. CDR3 length: 16 residues. For the CDR3, the DNA is TGTGCCAGCAGCTTTATCAAGGGATCCCCCGGAAACACCATATATTTT. As protein: CASSFIKGSPGNTIYF.

With regard to this clone: A junction end diverges from the germline sequence, so it may reflect a read error. The V call is TRBV24-1, the J call TRBJ2-2, with TRBD1 matching 10 bases. Germline assignment: CDR1 KGHDR and CDR2 SFDVKD. The CDR3 spans 18 residues. The CDR3 nucleotides read TGTGCCACCAGTGAGCACGTTCCCGGGACAGGGGACACCGGGAAGCTGTTTTTT. This encodes CATSEHVPGTGDTGKLFF.

The CDR3 nucleotides are TGTGCCAGCAGCCCCGCGGGGGAAGCCAACACCGGGGAGCTGTTTTTT. Translated: CASSPAGEANTGELFF. This chain connects TRBV7-9 to TRBJ2-2, with 7 bases that match TRBD2. CDR1 is SEHNR, CDR2 FQNEAQ, per germline (reference sequence). With 5 bases clipped from V and 2 bases from J, the junction kept 8 bases outside the gene matches. The CDR3 is made up of 16 amino acids.

The chain uses TRBV7-8 and TRBJ2-7, with TRBD2 as a possible D gene (6 bases). Germline V gives CDR1 SGHVS, CDR2 FQNEAQ. V was cut by 5 bases and J by 2 bases, with 13 bases left in between. This CDR3 is 14 amino acids long. CDR3 amino acids: CASSRRGEAYEQYF. In DNA form, the CDR3 reads TGTGCCAGCAGCCGACGAGGGGAGGCCTACGAGCAGTACTTC.

The chain carries TRBV7-2 and TRBJ1-1; D remains ambiguous. The germline V gene encodes CDR1 SGHTA and CDR2 FQGNSA. The V end lost 2 bases, the J end lost 5 bases, and 9 bases lay between the germline ends. The CDR3 is made up of 13 amino acids. The CDR3 loop is CASSLSGETEAFF. The CDR3 DNA reads as TGTGCCAGCAGCTTATCTGGAGAAACTGAAGCTTTCTTT.

V usage is TRBV28 and J usage is TRBJ2-5; D unresolved. Germline V CDR1 and CDR2: MDHEN, SYDVKM. The CDR3 runs 11 residues. V gave up 4 bases and J gave up 7 bases, with 7 bases separating them. CDR3 nucleotide sequence: TGTGCCAGCAGTTCAACGTTGACCCAGTACTTC. This gives the protein CASSSTLTQYF.

The rearrangement uses TRBV9 and TRBJ1-1, with a possible D match to TRBD1 (6 bases). The CDR3 length is 15 residues. V lost 0 bases and J 1 base, leaving 10 bases between the germline ends. The V gene's germline CDR1 is SGDLS and CDR2 YYNGEE. CDR3 in DNA: TGTGCCAGCAGCGTAGAAGGCAGGGGGAACACTGAAGCTTTCTTT. It codes for CASSVEGRGNTEAFF.

This clone has only one observation. J is TRBJ2-7 and V is TRBV28; 10 bases map to TRBD2. Germline trimming cut 3 bases from V and 4 bases from J; bases unmatched to any gene: 9. Germline assignment: CDR1 MDHEN and CDR2 SYDVKM. CDR3 length: 16 residues. The CDR3 region has the DNA TGTGCCAGCAGTTTGGCGAGCGGGAGGGTGAGGTACGAGCAGTACTTC. Its translation is CASSLASGRVRYEQYF.

The rearrangement links TRBV27 to TRBJ2-7; D perhaps matches TRBD1 (6 bases). The V and J ends lost 2 bases and 2 bases respectively, with 16 bases between them. The CDR3 runs 16 residues. Germline CDR1 and CDR2: MNHEY and SMNVEV (reference sequence). This chain's CDR3 is CASSLRWDMGAYEQYF. The CDR3 DNA reads TGTGCCAGCAGTTTAAGGTGGGACATGGGGGCCTACGAGCAGTACTTC.

DNA for the CDR3: TGTGCCAGCAGTGCCGACAGCGCTGAAGCTTTCTTT. It specifies CASSADSAEAFF. The chain uses TRBV2 and TRBJ1-1, with TRBD1 as a possible D gene (5 bases). Between the trimmed V and J ends, which lost 4 bases and 6 bases, there was a span of 9 bases. The germline V gene has CDR1 SNHLY and CDR2 FYNNEI. The CDR3 is 12 residues long.

The J gene is TRBJ2-1, the V gene TRBV27; 9 bases align to TRBD1. After removal of 3 bases from V and 10 bases from J, the junction contained 7 bases not matched to a gene. This CDR3 spans 14 amino acids. Germline assignment: CDR1 MNHEY and CDR2 SMNVEV (reference sequence). CDR3 nucleotides: TGTGCCAGCAGTTTGGGACAGGGAATCAGGGAGCAGTTCTTC. Translating it yields CASSLGQGIREQFF.

The chain is built from TRBV12-3 or TRBV12-4 and TRBJ2-7, with a tentative D call TRBD2 (6 bases). The CDR3 loop spans 13 amino acids. V was trimmed by 4 bases and J by 2 bases, leaving 9 bases between them. This chain's CDR3 is CASSSPSAYEQYF. DNA of the CDR3: TGTGCCAGCAGTTCGCCTAGCGCCTACGAGCAGTACTTC.

This sequence joins TRBV5-1 and TRBJ2-7; TRBD2 agrees at 8 bases. The CDR3 runs 15 residues. Germline lookup yields CDR1 SGHRS and CDR2 YFSETQ. V was pared by 6 bases and J by 9 bases, with 17 bases of the junction left unmatched. The CDR3 nucleotides are TGCGCCAGCACCCTAATCGCCGGGAGCCGGGAGGGGCAGTACTTC. This sequence encodes CASTLIAGSREGQYF.

The rearrangement joins TRBV18 to TRBJ1-2; 9 bases are a match to TRBD1. Germline CDR1 and CDR2: KGHSH and LQKENI. V lost 0 bases to trimming and J lost 3 bases; unmatched junction nucleotides: 8. The CDR3 sequence is 17 residues long. CDR3 nucleotides: TGTGCCAGCTCACCACCGTCTTTGGGGACAGGGTACTATGGCTACACCTTC. The encoded protein is CASSPPSLGTGYYGYTF.

This sequence joins TRBV9 and TRBJ2-1; the D is unclear. The CDR3 extends over 14 amino acids. V was pared by 0 bases and J by 3 bases, with 7 bases between. The germline CDR1 and CDR2 sequences are SGDLS and YYNGEE. Written as DNA, the CDR3 is TGTGCCAGCAGCGTAGACGGCTTCTACAATGAGCAGTTCTTC. It translates to CASSVDGFYNEQFF.

The chain uses TRBV28 and TRBJ1-6; TRBD1 matches at 7 bases. The junction had 8 bases not matched to a gene; V was cut back by 6 bases and J by 6 bases. CDR3 length: 15 amino acids. CDR1 is MDHEN, CDR2 SYDVKM, per germline. The CDR3 reads CASSPGQVFNSPLHF. The CDR3 region has the DNA TGTGCCAGCAGCCCCGGACAGGTCTTTAATTCACCCCTCCACTTT.

V usage is TRBV10-3 and J usage is TRBJ1-4; D remains ambiguous. Germline CDR1 and CDR2: ENHRY and SYGVKD. Trimming cost V 1 base and J 0 bases, with 9 bases left between them. The length of the CDR3 is 16 residues. The CDR3 here is CAISEFSPATNEKLFF. The DNA for the CDR3 is TGTGCCATCAGTGAGTTCAGCCCTGCAACTAATGAAAAACTGTTTTTT.